These T cell receptor beta chains were read from a single sample in a study of blood T cell repertoires in COVID-19. Here immunoSEQ multiplex PCR was the method, and the copy in TCRdb shows in-frame clones only, minus some. Seen here are 250,000 to 350,000 clones, 87% observed once, and the top ten hold 2.2%. Sequenced input: peripheral blood. The receptors shown here come from a woman in her forties or fifties who had recovered from COVID-19. Each CDR3 is given with its conserved first and last residue. A D gene is named only where the DNA matches it firmly. Clone size is given for some rows only: seen once, a few or many times, or a class if the clone is expanded.

v_gene: TRBV18
j_gene: TRBJ1-5
abundance: .
d_gene: .
CDR3nt: TGTGCCAGCTCACCATCGGACCGGGGAAGCAATCAGCCCCAGCATTTT
CDR3aa: CASSPSDRGSNQPQHF

v_gene: TRBV5-5
j_gene: TRBJ1-6
abundance: .
d_gene: .
CDR3nt: TGTGCCAGCAGCTTTTTAAGGACTATCAATTCACCCCTCCACTTT
CDR3aa: CASSFLRTINSPLHF

v_gene: TRBV4-2
j_gene: TRBJ1-3
abundance: .
d_gene: .
CDR3nt: TGTGCCAGCAGCCAAGGGGGCTACAGGGAAATCTCTGGAAACACCATATATTTT
CDR3aa: CASSQGGYREISGNTIYF

v_gene: TRBV18
j_gene: TRBJ1-1
abundance: .
d_gene: .
CDR3nt: TGTGCCAGCTCACCGGAAGGGAGGGAGTTCTTT
CDR3aa: CASSPEGREFF

v_gene: TRBV5-1
j_gene: TRBJ1-2
abundance: .
d_gene: .
CDR3nt: TGCGCCAGCAGCCTGGGGGGAGTCGACTATGGCTACACCTTC
CDR3aa: CASSLGGVDYGYTF

v_gene: TRBV5-5
j_gene: TRBJ1-2
abundance: .
d_gene: TRBD1
CDR3nt: TGTGCCAGCAGCTTGGTGTCAGGGGGTAGCTATGGCTACACCTTC
CDR3aa: CASSLVSGGSYGYTF

v_gene: TRBV4-3
j_gene: TRBJ1-1
abundance: .
d_gene: TRBD1
CDR3nt: TGCGCCAGCAGCCAAGTCCGGGACAGGCATGTGGAAGCTTTCTTT
CDR3aa: CASSQVRDRHVEAFF

v_gene: TRBV19
j_gene: TRBJ2-2
abundance: few
d_gene: .
CDR3nt: TGTGCCAGTAGTCCAGGGGCCAACACCGGGGAGCTGTTTTTT
CDR3aa: CASSPGANTGELFF

v_gene: TRBV6-6
j_gene: TRBJ2-4
abundance: .
d_gene: .
CDR3nt: TGTGCCAGCAGCCCCGGACAGCTATCCTTCAAAAACATTCAGTACTTC
CDR3aa: CASSPGQLSFKNIQYF

v_gene: TRBV21-1
j_gene: TRBJ2-1
abundance: .
d_gene: .
CDR3nt: TGTGCCAGCTGCGGCGGGGGGACCGGCAATGAGCAGTTCTTC
CDR3aa: CASCGGGTGNEQFF

v_gene: TRBV7-9
j_gene: TRBJ2-5
abundance: once
d_gene: TRBD1
CDR3nt: TGTGCCAGCAGCCTCCGGGACAGGGGCTTACAAGAGACCCAGTACTTC
CDR3aa: CASSLRDRGLQETQYF

v_gene: TRBV7-2
j_gene: TRBJ2-7
abundance: .
d_gene: .
CDR3nt: TGTGCCAGCAGCTTACCCGACAGCTCCTACGAGCAGTACTTC
CDR3aa: CASSLPDSSYEQYF

v_gene: TRBV7-2
j_gene: TRBJ1-6
abundance: .
d_gene: TRBD1
CDR3nt: TGTGCCAGCAGCTTAGTGACAGGGACTTTCCACTTT
CDR3aa: CASSLVTGTFHF

v_gene: TRBV4-2
j_gene: TRBJ2-5
abundance: .
d_gene: .
CDR3nt: TGTGCCAGCAGCCAAGAAGGGGGAGATCAAGAGACCCAGTACTTC
CDR3aa: CASSQEGGDQETQYF

v_gene: TRBV30
j_gene: TRBJ1-3
abundance: .
d_gene: .
CDR3nt: TGTGCCTGGACGCGGGGGGGATCAGGAAACACCATATATTTT
CDR3aa: CAWTRGGSGNTIYF

v_gene: TRBV7-2
j_gene: TRBJ1-5
abundance: .
d_gene: TRBD1
CDR3nt: TGTGCCAGCAGCTTACGGGCAGGGGGCTTGGGAGAGCCCCAGCATTTT
CDR3aa: CASSLRAGGLGEPQHF

v_gene: TRBV19
j_gene: TRBJ1-1
abundance: .
d_gene: .
CDR3nt: TGTGCCAGTACCTATTCAATGAACACTGAAGCTTTCTTT
CDR3aa: CASTYSMNTEAFF

v_gene: TRBV21-1
j_gene: TRBJ1-5
abundance: .
d_gene: .
CDR3nt: TGTGCCAGCAGCAAAGAAGGCAGGGGGCCCAATCAGCCCCAGCATTTT
CDR3aa: CASSKEGRGPNQPQHF

v_gene: TRBV2
j_gene: TRBJ1-1
abundance: .
d_gene: .
CDR3nt: TGTGCCAGCATCACAGGACGGACAAACACTGAAGCTTTCTTT
CDR3aa: CASITGRTNTEAFF

v_gene: TRBV19
j_gene: TRBJ2-2
abundance: .
d_gene: .
CDR3nt: TGTGCCAGTAGCTCCGGGACTCCCACCGGGGAGCTGTTTTTT
CDR3aa: CASSSGTPTGELFF

v_gene: TRBV6-4
j_gene: TRBJ2-2
abundance: once
d_gene: .
CDR3nt: TGTGCCAGCAGTGCCCAGTCTCACCAAAACACCGGGGAGCTGTTTTTT
CDR3aa: CASSAQSHQNTGELFF

v_gene: TRBV6-6
j_gene: TRBJ2-7
abundance: many
d_gene: .
CDR3nt: TGTGCCAGCAGTCAAGTACAGGGTTTCGAGCAGTACTTC
CDR3aa: CASSQVQGFEQYF

v_gene: TRBV7-2
j_gene: TRBJ1-2
abundance: .
d_gene: TRBD1
CDR3nt: TGTGCCAGCAGCCAGACAGGGGACTATGGCTACACCTTC
CDR3aa: CASSQTGDYGYTF

v_gene: TRBV29-1
j_gene: TRBJ1-2
abundance: once
d_gene: TRBD1
CDR3nt: TGCAGCGTTGCTAGGACAGGGGGTGGCTACACCTTC
CDR3aa: CSVARTGGGYTF

v_gene: TRBV5-4
j_gene: TRBJ2-2
abundance: .
d_gene: .
CDR3nt: TGTGCCAGCAGCTTAGGGGCTATTCAGGCCGGGGAGCTGTTTTTT
CDR3aa: CASSLGAIQAGELFF

v_gene: TRBV30
j_gene: TRBJ2-3
abundance: .
d_gene: TRBD1
CDR3nt: TGTGCCTGGAGGGACAGGTGGGGACATAGGGGTCGCACAGATACGCAGTATTTT
CDR3aa: CAWRDRWGHRGRTDTQYF

v_gene: TRBV9
j_gene: TRBJ1-2
abundance: .
d_gene: TRBD1
CDR3nt: TGTGCCAGCAGCTCGGGACAGTCCTTCTATGGCTACACCTTC
CDR3aa: CASSSGQSFYGYTF

v_gene: TRBV19
j_gene: TRBJ2-2
abundance: .
d_gene: .
CDR3nt: TGTGCCAGTAGTATCGTTACCCGACAGGCCGGGGAGCTGTTTTTT
CDR3aa: CASSIVTRQAGELFF

v_gene: TRBV4-2
j_gene: TRBJ1-1
abundance: .
d_gene: TRBD1
CDR3nt: TGTGCCAGCAGCCAAGACGCGACAGGGTTAACTGAAGCTTTCTTT
CDR3aa: CASSQDATGLTEAFF

v_gene: TRBV5-4
j_gene: TRBJ2-3
abundance: .
d_gene: TRBD1
CDR3nt: TGTGCCAGCAGCCAGGGACAGGGGGACACAGATACGCAGTATTTT
CDR3aa: CASSQGQGDTDTQYF

v_gene: TRBV5-8
j_gene: TRBJ1-2
abundance: .
d_gene: .
CDR3nt: TGTGCCAGCAGCTCCAGCGAGCCGGGGGAGCCAGGTGGCTACACCTTC
CDR3aa: CASSSSEPGEPGGYTF

v_gene: TRBV4-2
j_gene: TRBJ2-5
abundance: .
d_gene: TRBD2
CDR3nt: TGTGCCAGCAGCCAAGAGGCTAGCGGAGGCTACCAAGAGACCCAGTACTTC
CDR3aa: CASSQEASGGYQETQYF

v_gene: TRBV11-2
j_gene: TRBJ2-5
abundance: .
d_gene: TRBD1
CDR3nt: TGTGCCAGCAGCGGACAGGGGCCTACACTCCGAGAGACCCAGTACTTC
CDR3aa: CASSGQGPTLRETQYF